This paragraph reports one T cell receptor (beta chain). The sample originates from a study of blood T cell repertoires in COVID-19. Turning to the study itself: Spain, Italy and the United States supplied samples that represented acute and convalescent COVID-19. In each case, the material was cDNA or gDNA derived from T cells, B-cell-depleted T cells, or PBMCs.

This CDR3 contains 14 residues. J was trimmed by 4 bases and V by 7 bases; bases with no gene match: 6. CDR1 MDHEN and CDR2 SYDVKM come from the germline V gene. Here immunoSEQ multiplex PCR was the method, and the copy in TCRdb shows in-frame clones only, minus some. The sample yields 200,000 or so clones, 79% seen once. The rearrangement uses TRBV28 and TRBJ1-3; TRBD1 matches at 8 bases. This sequence was found in a man aged 55 to 70 with active or convalescent COVID-19. Sequences were obtained from peripheral blood. CDR3 region: CASTKDRAGNTIYF. For the CDR3, the DNA is TGTGCCAGCACCAAGGACAGGGCGGGAAACACCATATATTTT.